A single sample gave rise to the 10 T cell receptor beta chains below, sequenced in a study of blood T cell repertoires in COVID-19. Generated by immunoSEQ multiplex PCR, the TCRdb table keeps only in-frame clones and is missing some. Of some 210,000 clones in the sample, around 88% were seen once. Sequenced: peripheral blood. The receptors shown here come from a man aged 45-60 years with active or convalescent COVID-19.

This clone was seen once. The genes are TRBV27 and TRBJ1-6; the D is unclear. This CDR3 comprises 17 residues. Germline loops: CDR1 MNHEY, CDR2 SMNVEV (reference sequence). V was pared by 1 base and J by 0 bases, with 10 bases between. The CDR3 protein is CASSLYFPSSYNSPLHF. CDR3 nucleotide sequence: TGTGCCAGCAGTTTATATTTCCCGAGCTCCTATAATTCACCCCTCCACTTT.

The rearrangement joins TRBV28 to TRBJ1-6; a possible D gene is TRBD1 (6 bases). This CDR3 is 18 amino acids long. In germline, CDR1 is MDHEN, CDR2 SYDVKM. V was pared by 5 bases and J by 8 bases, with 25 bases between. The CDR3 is CASSLGGGHRVSYSPLHF. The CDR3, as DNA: TGTGCCAGCAGTCTGGGAGGGGGACATCGGGTGTCGTATTCACCCCTCCACTTT.

CDR3 coding DNA: TGTGCCAGTAGTGGCCGCGGACAGGGTGGGGGCTACGAGCAGTACTTC. Amino acid sequence: CASSGRGQGGGYEQYF. The chain has TRBV19 and TRBJ2-7; the match to TRBD1 covers 8 bases. CDR3 length: 16 amino acids. Germline assignment: CDR1 LNHDA and CDR2 SQIVND (reference sequence). The ends lost 5 bases at V and 3 bases at J; junction bases unmatched: 12.

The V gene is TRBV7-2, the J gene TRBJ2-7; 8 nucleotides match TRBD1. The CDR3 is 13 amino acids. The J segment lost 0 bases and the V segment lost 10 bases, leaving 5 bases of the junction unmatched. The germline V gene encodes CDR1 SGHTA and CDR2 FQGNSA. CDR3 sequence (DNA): TGTGCCACCCAGGGGGCCCCCTCCTACGAGCAGTACTTC. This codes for CATQGAPSYEQYF.

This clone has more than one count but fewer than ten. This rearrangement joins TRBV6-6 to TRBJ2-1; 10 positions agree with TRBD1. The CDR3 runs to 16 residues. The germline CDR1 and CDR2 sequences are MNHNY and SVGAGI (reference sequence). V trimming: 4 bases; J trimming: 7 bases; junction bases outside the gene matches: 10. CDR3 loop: CASSSPDRGTANEQFF. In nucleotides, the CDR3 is TGTGCCAGCAGTTCCCCGGACAGGGGGACTGCTAATGAGCAGTTCTTC.

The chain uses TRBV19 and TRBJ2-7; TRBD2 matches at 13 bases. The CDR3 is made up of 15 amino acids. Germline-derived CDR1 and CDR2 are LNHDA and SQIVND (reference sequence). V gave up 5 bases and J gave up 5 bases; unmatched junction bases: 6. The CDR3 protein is CASSPGLAGSHEQYF. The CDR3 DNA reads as TGTGCCAGTAGTCCGGGACTAGCGGGGTCACACGAGCAGTACTTC.

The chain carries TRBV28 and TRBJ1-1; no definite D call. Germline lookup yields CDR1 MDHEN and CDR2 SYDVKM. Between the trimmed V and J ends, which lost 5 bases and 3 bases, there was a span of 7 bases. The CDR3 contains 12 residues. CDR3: CASSPTYTEAFF. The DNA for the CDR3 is TGTGCCAGCAGTCCCACTTACACTGAAGCTTTCTTT. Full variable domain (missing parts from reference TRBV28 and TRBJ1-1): DVKVTQSSRYLVKRTGEKVFLECVQDMDHENMFWYRQDPGLGLRLIYFSYDVKMKEKGDIPEGYSVSREKKERFSLILESASTNQTSMYLCASSPTYTEAFFGQGTRLTVV.

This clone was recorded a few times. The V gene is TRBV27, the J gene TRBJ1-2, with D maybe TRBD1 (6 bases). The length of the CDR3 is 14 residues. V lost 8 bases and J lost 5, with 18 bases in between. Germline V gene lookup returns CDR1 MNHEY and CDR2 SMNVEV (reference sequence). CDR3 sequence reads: CASLAGGANYGYTF. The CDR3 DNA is TGTGCCAGCCTCGCGGGGGGCGCGAATTATGGCTACACCTTC.

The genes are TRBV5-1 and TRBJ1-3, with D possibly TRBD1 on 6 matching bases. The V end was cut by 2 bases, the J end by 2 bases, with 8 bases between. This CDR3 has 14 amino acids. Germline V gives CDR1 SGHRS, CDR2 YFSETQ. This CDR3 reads CASSLTGTGNTIYF. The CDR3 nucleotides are TGCGCCAGCAGCTTAACAGGGACTGGAAACACCATATATTTT.

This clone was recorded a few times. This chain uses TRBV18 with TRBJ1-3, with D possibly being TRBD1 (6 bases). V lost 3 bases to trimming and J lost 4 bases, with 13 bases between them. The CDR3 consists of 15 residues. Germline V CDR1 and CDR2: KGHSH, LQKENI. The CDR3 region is CASSPGQQEGNTIYF. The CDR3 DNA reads TGTGCCAGCTCACCGGGACAACAGGAGGGAAACACCATATATTTT.